This TCR beta chain was documented in a study of T cell repertoires in cytomegalovirus infection. Study at large: Indicated by public TCR beta signatures were CMV infection and matching HLA type. Study-level points and caveats: Using cumulative public TCR beta family frequency, the authors identified those who carried CMV together with the relevant HLA. Dominating the ex vivo response were TCR beta clonotypes that were CMV-specific and HLA-C-restricted.

Notes on this clonotype: The antigen is not known. At one end the junction does not follow the germline gene, possibly because of a read error.

Germline CDR1 reads SGHRS; CDR2 reads YFSETQ. This CDR3 has 12 residues. TCRdb recomputed calls from the reads with MiXCR, one row per CDR3 protein. Of 510,000 or so distinct CDR3 sequences in the sample, 26% were seen once. Sample: PBMCs. This TCR was recovered from a human donor in good health (CMV status not recorded). Some clones in this sample may be carry-over from other donors' samples. This chain joins TRBV5-1 and TRBJ2-1; D is uncertain. CDR3: CASSLSYHEQFF. As DNA, the CDR3 is TGCGCCAGCAGCTTGTCCTACCATGAGCAGTTCTTC.